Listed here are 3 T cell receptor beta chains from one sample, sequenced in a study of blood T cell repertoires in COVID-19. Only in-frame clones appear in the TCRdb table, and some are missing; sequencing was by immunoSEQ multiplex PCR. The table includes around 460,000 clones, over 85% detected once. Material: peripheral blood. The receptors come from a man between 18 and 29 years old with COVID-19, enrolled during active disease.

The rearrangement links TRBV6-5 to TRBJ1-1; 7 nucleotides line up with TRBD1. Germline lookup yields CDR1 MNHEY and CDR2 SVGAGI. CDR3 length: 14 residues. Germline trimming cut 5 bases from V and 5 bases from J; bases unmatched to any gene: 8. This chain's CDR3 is CASSRRDSRTEAFF. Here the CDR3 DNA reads TGTGCCAGCAGTCGGAGGGACAGTCGGACTGAAGCTTTCTTT.

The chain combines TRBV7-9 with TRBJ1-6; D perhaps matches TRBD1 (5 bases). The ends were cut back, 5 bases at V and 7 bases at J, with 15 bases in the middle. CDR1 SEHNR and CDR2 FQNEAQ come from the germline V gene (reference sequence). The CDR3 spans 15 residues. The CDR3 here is CASSPKAGWNSPLHF. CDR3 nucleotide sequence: TGTGCCAGCAGCCCTAAGGCAGGGTGGAATTCACCCCTCCACTTT.

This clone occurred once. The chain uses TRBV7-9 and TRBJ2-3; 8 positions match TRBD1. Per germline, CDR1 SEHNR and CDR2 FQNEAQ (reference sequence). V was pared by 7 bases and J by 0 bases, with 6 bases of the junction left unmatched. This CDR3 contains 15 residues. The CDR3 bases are TGTGCCAGCATCCCAGGGGACAGGAGCACAGATACGCAGTATTTT. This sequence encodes CASIPGDRSTDTQYF.